The 32 T cell receptor beta chains presented below share a single source sample, sequenced in a study of blood T cell repertoires in COVID-19. Sequenced by immunoSEQ multiplex PCR; TCRdb stores in-frame clones only, minus some. The data hold approximately 360,000 clones, with more than 70% observed a single time. The sample consisted of peripheral blood. The receptor source for this set is a man between 40 and 49 years old with acute or convalescent COVID-19.

This chain joins TRBV6-1 and TRBJ2-5, with TRBD2 matching over 9 bases. Germline assignment: CDR1 MNHNS and CDR2 SASEGT. The length of the CDR3 is 15 residues. The trim removed 2 bases at V and 3 bases at J, leaving 4 bases unmatched. CDR3 sequence: CASSERSSGKETQYF. The DNA of the CDR3 is TGTGCCAGCAGTGAACGGTCTAGCGGGAAAGAGACCCAGTACTTC.

The gene calls are TRBV18 and TRBJ1-2; no firm D call. Trimming shortened V by 3 bases and J by 1 base, and 12 bases separated the two germline ends. The CDR3 consists of 15 residues. Germline V gene data show CDR1 as KGHSH and CDR2 as LQKENI. The CDR3 nucleotides read TGTGCCAGCTCACCCTCCCTTGGGCTTAACTATGGCTACACCTTC. Its translation: CASSPSLGLNYGYTF.

V usage is TRBV6-6 and J usage is TRBJ2-1; 7 bases agree with TRBD2. Germline lookup yields CDR1 MNHNY and CDR2 SVGAGI (reference sequence). The V segment lost 5 bases and the J segment 6 bases; nucleotides outside the gene matches: 7. The CDR3 has 14 residues. The CDR3 loop reads CASSRERDVNEQFF. Here the CDR3 DNA reads TGTGCCAGCAGTCGAGAGCGGGATGTCAATGAGCAGTTCTTC.

The chain links TRBV20-1 to TRBJ1-1; D is undetermined. The CDR3 runs 11 residues. The germline V gene encodes CDR1 DFQATT and CDR2 SNEGSKA (reference sequence). V was clipped by 5 bases and J by 4 bases, with 8 bases between them. The CDR3 DNA follows: TGCAGTGCTTCTCCAGTCACTGAAGCTTTCTTT. Protein: CSASPVTEAFF.

The chain joins TRBV2 to TRBJ2-3; maybe TRBD1 (5 bases). V lost 6 bases to trimming and J lost 0 bases, with 16 bases between them. Looked up from germline, CDR1 is SNHLY and CDR2 is FYNNEI. The CDR3 is made up of 16 amino acids. CDR3 loop: CASSPMDTPSTDTQYF. Here the CDR3 DNA reads TGTGCCAGCAGCCCTATGGACACTCCTAGCACAGATACGCAGTATTTT.

This rearrangement joins TRBV2 to TRBJ1-3; a weak D match, TRBD1 (6 bases). CDR1 is SNHLY and CDR2 is FYNNEI in the germline V gene. Trimming removed 7 bases from V and 4 bases from J, with 26 bases in between. This CDR3 is built from 18 residues. The CDR3 is CASKVRGTTELSGNTIYF. CDR3 in DNA: TGTGCCAGCAAGGTTAGGGGGACTACTGAGCTCTCCGGAAACACCATATATTTT.

The gene calls are TRBV6-6 and TRBJ2-7; the match to TRBD1 covers 12 bases. With 0 bases clipped from V and 5 bases from J, the junction kept 5 bases outside the gene matches. Germline-derived CDR1 and CDR2 are MNHNY and SVGAGI (reference sequence). The CDR3 length is 16 residues. CDR3 sequence reads: CASSYSTGQGAHEQYF. CDR3 nucleotide sequence: TGTGCCAGCAGTTACTCGACGGGACAGGGGGCCCACGAGCAGTACTTC.

This sequence joins TRBV5-6 and TRBJ2-3; 8 positions agree with TRBD1. The junction had 5 bases not matched to a gene; V was cut back by 1 base and J by 4 bases. There are 15 residues in the CDR3. Germline CDR1 SGHDT, CDR2 YYEEEE. The CDR3 region is CASSLLSGGADTQYF. CDR3 DNA: TGTGCCAGCAGCTTGTTGTCAGGGGGCGCAGATACGCAGTATTTT.

The chain uses TRBV2 and TRBJ1-3, with TRBD1 matching over 7 bases. This CDR3 comprises 16 residues. Germline V lookup: CDR1 SNHLY, CDR2 FYNNEI. The V segment lost 5 bases and the J segment 0 bases; nucleotides outside the gene matches: 7. DNA for the CDR3: TGTGCCAGCAGTTTTGGACAGGCCTACTCTGGAAACACCATATATTTT. This codes for CASSFGQAYSGNTIYF.

This clone was recorded a few times. The chain employs TRBV27 and TRBJ1-4; 11 bases agree with TRBD1. Trimming at V came to 5 bases and at J to 3 bases, leaving 5 bases not matched to a gene. The CDR3 consists of 16 residues. Germline V gives CDR1 MNHEY, CDR2 SMNVEV (reference sequence). CDR3 sequence reads: CASSGGQGAANEKLFF. CDR3 DNA: TGTGCCAGCAGTGGAGGACAGGGGGCTGCTAATGAAAAACTGTTTTTT.

The rearrangement uses TRBV7-3 and TRBJ1-2; TRBD1 matches at 10 bases. The V gene end was trimmed by 1 base and the J gene end by 4 bases; junction bases not matched to a gene: 9. The germline CDR1 and CDR2 sequences are SGHTA and FQGTGA. This CDR3 is 17 amino acids long. CDR3 in amino acids: CASSLMYLGQGFYGYTF. DNA of the CDR3: TGTGCCAGCAGCTTAATGTACTTGGGACAGGGGTTCTATGGCTACACCTTC. The variable domain in full, with the rest retrieved from reference TRBV7-3 and TRBJ1-2, is GAGVSQTPSNKVTEKGKYVELRCDPISGHTALYWYRQSLGQGPEFLIYFQGTGAADDSGLPNDRFFAVRPEGSVSTLKIQRTERGDSAVYLCASSLMYLGQGFYGYTFGSGTRLTVV.

V and J are TRBV3-1 (or the pseudogene TRBV3-2) and TRBJ2-1, with 9 bases fitting TRBD2. The V gene's germline CDR1 is LGHDT and CDR2 YNNKEL (reference sequence). V lost 6 bases and J lost 4; bases outside the gene matches: 7. The CDR3 is 15 residues long. The CDR3 nucleotides are TGTGCCAGCAGTTTAACTAGCGGGTATTACAATGAGCAGTTCTTC. It encodes CASSLTSGYYNEQFF.

This chain connects TRBV28 to TRBJ1-2; D is unclear. Germline CDR1 reads MDHEN; CDR2 reads SYDVKM. Between the trimmed V and J ends, which lost 3 bases and 7 bases, there was a span of 12 bases. The CDR3 contains 13 residues. CDR3 DNA: TGTGCCAGCAGTTTCCCAGGTGGCCTTGGCTACACCTTC. This gives the protein CASSFPGGLGYTF.

CDR3 residues: CASSVDPVFEQYF. CDR3 DNA sequence: TGTGCCAGCAGCGTAGATCCGGTTTTCGAGCAGTACTTC. The chain carries TRBV9 and TRBJ2-7; D is unresolved. V lost 0 bases, J lost 6 bases, and 10 bases lay in between. CDR1 SGDLS and CDR2 YYNGEE come from the germline V gene. This CDR3 is built from 13 residues.

The genes are TRBV18 and TRBJ1-5; possible D gene TRBD1, 5 bases. The CDR3 consists of 14 residues. V lost 1 base and J 2 bases, leaving 6 bases between the germline ends. Germline V gene sequence: CDR1 KGHSH, CDR2 LQKENI. In nucleotides, the CDR3 is TGTGCCAGCTCACCACAACAGGGCAATCAGCCCCAGCATTTT. This codes for CASSPQQGNQPQHF.

The chain couples TRBV28 to TRBJ1-1, with D perhaps matching TRBD1 (5 bases). The germline CDR1 and CDR2 sequences are MDHEN and SYDVKM. CDR3 length equals 12 residues. Trimming removed 10 bases from V and 7 bases from J, with 16 bases in between. CDR3 region: CATDGGILEAFF. CDR3 bases: TGTGCCACCGACGGGGGGATCCTTGAAGCTTTCTTT.

The V gene is TRBV30, the J gene TRBJ1-2; D perhaps matches TRBD1 (6 bases). This CDR3 contains 16 residues. Germline CDR1 and CDR2: GTSNPN and SVGIG (reference sequence). Trimming took off 2 bases at V and 6 bases at J, with 22 bases between the two ends. This chain's CDR3 is CAWSTRMGGRQNGYTF. The CDR3 bases are TGTGCCTGGAGTACTCGGATGGGGGGGCGACAGAATGGCTACACCTTC.

The rearrangement joins TRBV11-2 to TRBJ1-2; TRBD1 agrees at 8 bases. CDR1 SGHAT and CDR2 FQNNGV come from the germline V gene. Losses at the gene ends were 0 bases for V and 5 bases for J; bases not matched to a gene: 14. This CDR3 comprises 18 residues. This CDR3 reads CASSLEGGLAGGVYGYTF. CDR3 nucleotides: TGTGCCAGCAGCTTAGAAGGGGGACTGGCAGGGGGCGTTTATGGCTACACCTTC.

CDR3 residues: CASGPGQLNTEAFF. As DNA, the CDR3 is TGTGCCAGCGGACCGGGACAGTTGAACACTGAAGCTTTCTTT. V and J are TRBV18 and TRBJ1-1, with 7 bases matching TRBD1. Germline V lookup: CDR1 KGHSH, CDR2 LQKENI. CDR3 length: 14 residues. The trim removed 8 bases at V and 0 bases at J, leaving 6 bases unmatched.

The chain is built from TRBV4-2 and TRBJ2-7; 7 nucleotides match TRBD2. The CDR3 sequence is 14 residues long. The germline gives CDR1 LGHNA, CDR2 YNFKEQ. V shed 0 bases, J shed 9 bases, and the junction held 8 bases outside the gene matches. CDR3 amino acids: CASSQDPAGRGQYF. The CDR3 DNA sequence: TGTGCCAGCAGCCAAGATCCAGCGGGGAGAGGGCAGTACTTC.

The genes are TRBV6-5 and TRBJ1-1, with D hard to call. V was trimmed by 0 bases and J by 1 base, leaving 12 bases between them. This CDR3 contains 16 residues. The germline V gene encodes CDR1 MNHEY and CDR2 SVGAGI. The CDR3 spells CASSYSFGQQNTEAFF. CDR3 DNA: TGTGCCAGCAGTTACTCGTTTGGGCAGCAGAACACTGAAGCTTTCTTT.

This chain connects TRBV19 to TRBJ1-5, with 10 positions matching TRBD1. CDR1 and CDR2 from the germline V gene are LNHDA and SQIVND (reference sequence). The ends lost 7 bases at V and 9 bases at J; junction bases unmatched: 9. This CDR3 has 14 residues. The CDR3 nucleotides are TGTGCCAGTAAAGGGGACCGGGACAGGGGGCCCCAGCATTTT. This sequence encodes CASKGDRDRGPQHF.

Here the CDR3 reads CASGQGGAEAFF. The DNA for the CDR3 is TGTGCCAGCGGTCAGGGGGGAGCTGAAGCTTTCTTT. The genes are TRBV6-5 and TRBJ1-1, with TRBD1 matching 7 bases. The CDR3 loop spans 12 amino acids. Germline trimming cut 8 bases from V and 6 bases from J; bases unmatched to any gene: 6. Germline CDR1 and CDR2: MNHEY and SVGAGI.

The chain links TRBV6-2 or TRBV6-3 to TRBJ2-1; D unresolved. The CDR3 spans 16 residues. V was clipped by 6 bases and J by 5 bases, with 20 bases between them. Germline V CDR1 and CDR2: MNHEY, SVGEGT. Written as DNA, the CDR3 is TGTGCCAGCAGCGCCCTCACTCGACCGACAAACAATGAGCAGTTCTTC. The encoded protein is CASSALTRPTNNEQFF.

This chain joins TRBV4-2 and TRBJ2-1, with 11 bases matching TRBD2. The CDR3 has 18 amino acids. Germline trimming cut 0 bases from V and 0 bases from J; bases unmatched to any gene: 4. Germline CDR1 reads LGHNA; CDR2 reads YNFKEQ. CDR3 sequence reads: CASSQDLTSGSSYNEQFF. CDR3 bases: TGTGCCAGCAGCCAAGATCTAACTAGCGGGAGCTCCTACAATGAGCAGTTCTTC.

The chain couples TRBV4-3 to TRBJ2-5; 8 bases align to TRBD2. The CDR3 loop spans 15 amino acids. The J segment lost 5 bases and the V segment lost 2 bases, leaving 7 bases of the junction unmatched. The germline V gene encodes CDR1 LGHNA and CDR2 YSLEER. The CDR3, as DNA: TGCGCCAGCAGCCAATCCGGGGGGGGAGGGGAGACCCAGTACTTC. Translated, it gives CASSQSGGGGETQYF.

This chain connects TRBV10-3 to TRBJ2-5, with 9 nucleotides matching TRBD2. The CDR3 has 16 amino acids. The V segment lost 3 bases and the J segment 2 bases; nucleotides outside the gene matches: 7. Germline V gives CDR1 ENHRY, CDR2 SYGVKD. The CDR3 sequence is CAISDLSGGEQETQYF. The CDR3 nucleotides are TGTGCCATCAGTGATCTTAGCGGGGGAGAGCAAGAGACCCAGTACTTC.

This clone was recorded many times. Other DNA sequences in this specimen translate into the identical CDR3. The gene calls are TRBV12-3 or TRBV12-4 and TRBJ1-1; D not certain. The CDR3 contains 13 residues. V was clipped by 1 base and J by 1 base, with 4 bases between them. The CDR3 loop reads CASSLGPNTEAFF. The CDR3 DNA is TGTGCCAGCAGTTTAGGGCCGAACACTGAAGCTTTCTTT.

This chain uses TRBV6-5 with TRBJ1-5; 8 positions match TRBD1. Germline lookup yields CDR1 MNHEY and CDR2 SVGAGI. V gave up 4 bases and J gave up 4 bases; unmatched junction bases: 9. This CDR3 region has 16 residues. The CDR3 nucleotides read TGTGCCAGCAGTTTCTCCCGACAGGGGACGAATCAGCCCCAGCATTTT. Its protein product is CASSFSRQGTNQPQHF.

The rearrangement joins TRBV2 to TRBJ1-2, with D hard to call. CDR3 size: 14 residues. Trimming removed 5 bases from V and 4 bases from J, with 14 bases in between. Germline loops: CDR1 SNHLY, CDR2 FYNNEI. The CDR3 bases are TGTGCCAGCAGTAATAGAGAAGCCGTCTATGGCTACACCTTC. Translating gives CASSNREAVYGYTF.

The genes are TRBV6-5 and TRBJ1-5; D call uncertain. Germline V gene sequence: CDR1 MNHEY, CDR2 SVGAGI. This CDR3 is built from 13 residues. V lost 2 bases and J lost 4, with 6 bases in between. This chain's CDR3 is CASSYAGNQPQHF. CDR3 nucleotides: TGTGCCAGCAGTTACGCGGGGAATCAGCCCCAGCATTTT.

This chain joins TRBV28 and TRBJ1-2; 7 bases match TRBD1. V lost 5 bases and J lost 3; bases outside the gene matches: 3. Germline V gene sequence: CDR1 MDHEN, CDR2 SYDVKM. CDR3 length: 13 amino acids. CDR3 sequence reads: CASSLGTDYGYTF. The CDR3 DNA is TGTGCCAGCAGTCTAGGGACAGACTATGGCTACACCTTC.